What follows are 32 T cell receptor beta chains derived from one specimen sequenced in a study of blood T cells in healthy people across ages (dated by TCRdb to about 2015). The library was built by means of 5' RACE. TCRdb lists the instrument as Illumina HiSeq 2500. The second PCR ran for about 6 to 11 cycles and used a J-beta primer mix along with a sample-barcoded 5' primer. TCRdb applied fastp at Q25 and MiXCR to the public reads, then kept only in-frame beta chains. Rows with one shared CDR3 protein collapse into an entry with the most common genes and DNA. This sample is represented by roughly 1.7 million distinct CDR3 sequences; 34% of them were singletons. The ten largest clones capture roughly 10% of the sample. The sequencing input was blood. These receptors originate from a woman in her 30s in good health.

V gene TRBV3-1 combines with J gene TRBJ2-6, with no clear D. This CDR3 is built from 16 residues. V was cut by 4 bases and J by 2 bases, with 12 bases left in between. The germline V gene has CDR1 LGHDT and CDR2 YNNKEL (reference sequence). The CDR3 region is CASSPSRSPGANVLTF. The CDR3 DNA follows: TGTGCCAGCAGCCCCTCACGATCCCCTGGGGCCAACGTCCTGACTTTC.

This clonotype was observed a few times. V usage is TRBV7-9 and J usage is TRBJ2-1; no definite D call. The CDR3 runs 12 residues. V gave up 2 bases and J gave up 9 bases, with 8 bases separating them. The germline gives CDR1 SEHNR, CDR2 FQNEAQ (reference sequence). The CDR3 DNA follows: TGTGCCAGCAGCTTATCAATGGGTGAGCAGTTCTTC. The encoded protein is CASSLSMGEQFF.

This clonotype was counted a few times. The chain employs TRBV20-1 and TRBJ1-5; D gene ambiguous. Trimming removed 4 bases from V and 3 bases from J, with 10 bases in between. Germline V CDR1 and CDR2: DFQATT, SNEGSKA (reference sequence). CDR3 length equals 13 residues. The CDR3: CSAKGPDNQPQHF. The CDR3 DNA reads TGCAGTGCTAAAGGTCCCGACAATCAGCCCCAGCATTTT.

The rearrangement joins TRBV6-5 to TRBJ2-5, with 7 bases that match TRBD2. With 5 bases clipped from V and 2 bases from J, the junction kept 5 bases outside the gene matches. CDR3 size: 14 residues. In germline, CDR1 is MNHEY, CDR2 SVGAGI. CDR3 protein: CASSAAGKQETQYF. In nucleotides, the CDR3 is TGTGCCAGCAGTGCAGCGGGGAAACAAGAGACCCAGTACTTC.

This rearrangement joins TRBV4-1 to TRBJ1-1, with D uncertain. The CDR3 has 15 amino acids. The germline V gene encodes CDR1 MGHRA and CDR2 YSYEKL. V was shortened by 7 bases and J by 0 bases, with 15 bases between the two germline ends. In nucleotides, the CDR3 is TGCGCCAGCAAAAGTGGGTCTAGTATGAACACTGAAGCTTTCTTT. The encoded protein is CASKSGSSMNTEAFF.

The chain carries TRBV28 and TRBJ2-5, with D maybe TRBD2 (6 bases). Trimming cost V 5 bases and J 5 bases, with 21 bases left between them. The CDR3 covers 16 residues. The germline CDR1 and CDR2 sequences are MDHEN and SYDVKM. CDR3 in amino acids: CASSNEGTTGGETQYF. The CDR3 DNA reads as TGTGCCAGCAGTAATGAAGGGACCACAGGAGGGGAGACCCAGTACTTC. The variable domain in full, completed from reference TRBV28 and TRBJ2-5, reads DVKVTQSSRYLVKRTGEKVFLECVQDMDHENMFWYRQDPGLGLRLIYFSYDVKMKEKGDIPEGYSVSREKKERFSLILESASTNQTSMYLCASSNEGTTGGETQYFGPGTRLLVL.

This clonotype was recorded a few times. The chain combines TRBV14 with TRBJ2-7; 7 bases map to TRBD1. The CDR3 covers 15 residues. J lost 2 bases, V lost 4 bases, and 8 bases had no gene match. Germline values: CDR1 SGHDN, CDR2 FVKESK. The CDR3, as DNA: TGTGCCAGCAGCCCTCTAGGACAGGTTACCTACGAGCAGTACTTC. Its translation is CASSPLGQVTYEQYF. Full variable domain (rest looked up from reference TRBV14 and TRBJ2-7): EAGVTQFPSHSVIEKGQTVTLRCDPISGHDNLYWYRRVMGKEIKFLLHFVKESKQDESGMPNNRFLAERTGGTYSTLKVQPAELEDSGVYFCASSPLGQVTYEQYFGPGTRLTVT.

This clonotype was observed many times. The rearrangement links TRBV29-1 to TRBJ2-5; TRBD2 aligns across 12 bases. V trimming: 3 bases; J trimming: 5 bases; junction bases outside the gene matches: 7. This CDR3 comprises 15 residues. The V gene's germline CDR1 is SQVTM and CDR2 ANQGSEA. The CDR3 here is CSVESLAGGPETQYF. The CDR3 DNA is TGCAGCGTTGAGAGCCTAGCGGGAGGGCCGGAGACCCAGTACTTC.

This clonotype showed up just a few times. The rearrangement joins TRBV9 to TRBJ2-1; D perhaps matches TRBD2 (5 bases). The CDR3 has 16 amino acids. The V end lost 0 bases, the J end lost 8 bases, and 18 bases lay between the germline ends. Germline V gives CDR1 SGDLS, CDR2 YYNGEE. CDR3 sequence reads: CASSVEQLLGIDEQFF. DNA for the CDR3: TGTGCCAGCAGCGTAGAACAGCTACTAGGGATAGATGAGCAGTTCTTC. The full variable domain, in which reference TRBV9 and TRBJ2-1 provide the parts outside the CDR3, is DSGVTQTPKHLITATGQRVTLRCSPRSGDLSVYWYQQSLDQGLQFLIQYYNGEERAKGNILERFSAQQFPDLHSELNLSSLELGDSALYFCASSVEQLLGIDEQFFGPGTRLTVL.

The chain joins TRBV5-4 to TRBJ2-5; 8 positions agree with TRBD1. J gave up 5 bases and V 4 bases, and 4 bases lay outside the gene matches. The CDR3 runs 13 residues. Germline CDR1 is SGHNT and CDR2 is YYREEE (reference sequence). CDR3 sequence: CASSRDRTETQYF. CDR3 DNA: TGTGCCAGCAGCCGGGACAGGACGGAGACCCAGTACTTC. The variable domain in full, completed from reference TRBV5-4 and TRBJ2-5, reads ETGVTQSPTHLIKTRGQQVTLRCSSQSGHNTVSWYQQALGQGPQFIFQYYREEENGRGNFPPRFSGLQFPNYSSELNVNALELDDSALYLCASSRDRTETQYFGPGTRLLVL.

V usage is TRBV24-1 and J usage is TRBJ1-2; TRBD1 agrees at 9 bases. CDR3 length equals 13 residues. After removal of 7 bases from V and 2 bases from J, the junction contained 1 base not matched to a gene. The germline CDR1 and CDR2 sequences are KGHDR and SFDVKD. DNA for the CDR3: TGTGCCACCAGGGACAGGGGAAACTATGGCTACACCTTC. Translating it yields CATRDRGNYGYTF.

This clonotype was seen a handful of times. One end of the junction fails to match germline, which may point to a read error. The chain carries TRBV6-5 and TRBJ1-1; possibly TRBD1 for D (6 bases). The CDR3 contains 13 residues. The germline V gene has CDR1 MNHEY and CDR2 SVGAGI. This chain's CDR3 is CVSKTTGNTEAFF. DNA for the CDR3: TGTGTCAGCAAGACGACAGGGAACACTGAAGCTTTCTTT.

The chain joins TRBV7-2 to TRBJ2-1, with D possibly TRBD2 on 5 matching bases. This CDR3 spans 13 amino acids. Germline CDR1 SGHTA, CDR2 FQGNSA. Trimming stripped 1 base from V and 9 bases from J, with 10 bases between. Here the CDR3 reads CASSLVEAREQFF. CDR3 in DNA: TGTGCCAGCAGCTTAGTGGAGGCGCGTGAGCAGTTCTTC.

The rearrangement joins TRBV12-5 to TRBJ2-1, with D possibly TRBD2 on 7 matching bases. The CDR3 consists of 15 residues. Germline V CDR1 and CDR2: LGHNT, FRNRAP. The V gene lost 5 bases and the J gene lost 7 bases, with 18 bases spanning the gap. CDR3 protein: CASGLATGGFNEQFF. Written as DNA, the CDR3 is TGTGCTAGTGGTCTAGCTACGGGGGGCTTTAATGAGCAGTTCTTC.

This clonotype was found a few times. The genes are TRBV4-1 and TRBJ1-1, with D possibly TRBD1 on 6 matching bases. V was cut by 7 bases and J by 0 bases, with 12 bases left in between. Germline V gives CDR1 MGHRA, CDR2 YSYEKL. The CDR3 contains 14 residues. The CDR3 spells CASTPGQLNTEAFF. CDR3 nucleotides: TGCGCCAGCACCCCCGGACAGTTGAACACTGAAGCTTTCTTT.

This clonotype was picked up a small number of times. V and J are TRBV5-6 and TRBJ2-3, with D unclear. The CDR3 has 10 amino acids. Germline loops: CDR1 SGHDT, CDR2 YYEEEE. V was trimmed by 9 bases and J by 7 bases, leaving 9 bases between them. The CDR3 DNA reads TGTGCCACCAAACCCAATACGCAGTATTTT. Protein sequence: CATKPNTQYF.

This rearrangement joins TRBV7-9 to TRBJ1-4, with TRBD1 as a possible D gene (5 bases). V was cut by 5 bases and J by 2 bases, with 21 bases left in between. Germline-derived CDR1 and CDR2 are SEHNR and FQNEAQ (reference sequence). The CDR3 totals 18 residues. The CDR3 coding sequence is TGTGCCAGCAGCGAACCGGGACCGTTATCAGGGACTAATGAAAAACTGTTTTTT. Its protein is CASSEPGPLSGTNEKLFF.

The genes are TRBV25-1 and TRBJ2-7; no clear D. V was clipped by 6 bases and J by 4 bases, with 10 bases between them. Germline V gene lookup returns CDR1 MGHDK and CDR2 SYGVNS. The length of the CDR3 is 12 residues. The CDR3 region has the DNA TGTGCCAGCAGCCCAGTTCAGTACGAGCAGTACTTC. It encodes CASSPVQYEQYF.

This clonotype was seen a handful of times. V and J are TRBV10-3 and TRBJ2-7; 14 bases match TRBD2. V lost 6 bases to trimming and J lost 2 bases; unmatched junction nucleotides: 9. The CDR3 contains 17 residues. Germline V gene lookup returns CDR1 ENHRY and CDR2 SYGVKD. CDR3 sequence (DNA): TGTGCCATCAGACCCGGGACTAGCGGGAGAATCCCCTACGAGCAGTACTTC. This encodes CAIRPGTSGRIPYEQYF.

The chain joins TRBV6-5 to TRBJ1-2; D may be TRBD1 (6 bases). CDR3 length equals 12 residues. V lost 8 bases, J lost 6 bases, and 13 bases lay in between. Germline values: CDR1 MNHEY, CDR2 SVGAGI. The DNA for the CDR3 is TGTGCCAGCCGGGACGGGGGCCATGGCTACACCTTC. Protein product: CASRDGGHGYTF.

This clonotype has just a few counts. V is TRBV6-5 and J is TRBJ2-7, with D possibly being TRBD2 (6 bases). This CDR3 comprises 13 residues. CDR1 is MNHEY, CDR2 SVGAGI, per germline. Trimming cost V 8 bases and J 6 bases, with 17 bases left between them. CDR3 in DNA: TGTGCCAGCCGGCGGGGTACCGGTGGCGAGCAGTACTTC. Its translation: CASRRGTGGEQYF.

In its sample, this clonotype was seen a few times. V is TRBV10-3 and J is TRBJ2-7; 12 bases line up with TRBD1. The CDR3 runs to 15 residues. Looked up from germline, CDR1 is ENHRY and CDR2 is SYGVKD. The J segment lost 4 bases and the V segment lost 6 bases, leaving 7 bases of the junction unmatched. The DNA for the CDR3 is TGTGCCATCAGGAGGGACAGGGGGCAGGTATACGAGCAGTACTTC. As protein: CAIRRDRGQVYEQYF.

This clonotype has only a few counts. The CDR3 DNA follows: TGTGCCAGCAGTTTAACTAGCGGGAACCAAGAGACCCAGTACTTC. It specifies CASSLTSGNQETQYF. This chain joins TRBV7-9 and TRBJ2-5; 10 bases map to TRBD2. Per the germline V gene, CDR1 is SEHNR and CDR2 is FQNEAQ (reference sequence). Trimming cost V 6 bases and J 0 bases; bases outside gene matches: 4. This CDR3 is built from 15 residues.

This clonotype showed up just a few times. The chain links TRBV3-1 to TRBJ2-5, with 16 bases identical to TRBD2. V was pared by 0 bases and J by 4 bases, with 2 bases of the junction left unmatched. This CDR3 is 17 amino acids long. From germline, CDR1 is LGHDT and CDR2 YNNKEL (reference sequence). CDR3 DNA: TGTGCCAGCAGCCAAGAGGGACTAGCGGGGGGGCCAGAGACCCAGTACTTC. It is translated as CASSQEGLAGGPETQYF.

This clonotype was recorded many times. The V call is TRBV29-1, the J call TRBJ2-7; tentatively, D is TRBD1 (5 bases). This CDR3 is built from 11 residues. V was pared by 4 bases and J by 5 bases, with 9 bases between. Germline CDR1 is SQVTM and CDR2 is ANQGSEA. The CDR3 DNA reads TGCAGCGTTGGGACATTGGACGAGCAGTACTTC. Translated: CSVGTLDEQYF.

The rearrangement uses TRBV3-1 and TRBJ2-7; D may be TRBD2 (7 bases). Trimming left V 3 bases short and J 5 bases short, with 20 bases between. The germline CDR1 and CDR2 sequences are LGHDT and YNNKEL (reference sequence). This CDR3 spans 16 amino acids. CDR3 DNA sequence: TGTGCCAGCAGCCATACCGGAAGGGGGGGGCTGCACGAGCAGTACTTC. Protein product: CASSHTGRGGLHEQYF.

This clonotype appeared a single time. In this CDR3 the conserved last residue, phenylalanine or tryptophan, is missing, so a read error is likely. The V call is TRBV4-1, the J call TRBJ2-3; possible D gene TRBD2, 6 bases. Germline CDR1 is MGHRA and CDR2 is YSYEKL. V lost 3 bases and J 5 bases, leaving 24 bases between the germline ends. The CDR3 loop spans 18 amino acids. The CDR3 sequence is CASSHKIRNGSFGDTQYL. In nucleotides, the CDR3 is TGCGCCAGCAGCCACAAGATTAGGAACGGGAGCTTCGGAGATACGCAGTATTTG.

On this clonotype: The junction differs from germline at one of its ends, possibly a read error. This sequence joins TRBV20-1 and TRBJ2-7; 9 bases match TRBD2. Germline CDR1 is DFQATT and CDR2 is SNEGSKA (reference sequence). The length of the CDR3 is 14 residues. In nucleotides, the CDR3 is TGCAGTGCTAGAGGACTAGCGGTCTCCTGCGAGCAGTACTTC. It yields the protein CSARGLAVSCEQYF.

This chain uses TRBV20-1 with TRBJ2-7, with TRBD1 matching 8 bases. The CDR3 length is 12 residues. Germline V gene sequence: CDR1 DFQATT, CDR2 SNEGSKA (reference sequence). CDR3 loop: CRARGQGYEQYF. The CDR3 DNA sequence: TGCAGGGCCCGAGGACAGGGCTACGAGCAGTACTTC.

This clonotype has a handful of counts. J is TRBJ1-1 and V is TRBV21-1; the tabulated D call, TRBD1, remains unverified against the DNA. TRBV21-1 is a pseudogene segment. The CDR3 is 14 amino acids. CDR3 residues: CASSKGHKNTEAFF. In nucleotides, the CDR3 is TGTGCCAGCAGCAAGGGACACAAGAACACTGAAGCTTTCTTT.

The J gene is TRBJ2-3, the V gene TRBV10-3, with D tentatively TRBD2 (7 bases). Germline lookup yields CDR1 ENHRY and CDR2 SYGVKD. The CDR3 length is 19 residues. The ends were cut back, 4 bases at V and 0 bases at J, with 23 bases in the middle. The CDR3 protein is CAISAGSRGGARSTDTQYF. CDR3 DNA: TGTGCCATCAGTGCTGGTTCGAGGGGGGGGGCGAGAAGCACAGATACGCAGTATTTT.

The chain combines TRBV30 with TRBJ2-7; tentatively, D is TRBD1 (5 bases). The CDR3 runs to 11 residues. Germline assignment: CDR1 GTSNPN and CDR2 SVGIG (reference sequence). V was trimmed by 7 bases and J by 3 bases, leaving 10 bases between them. CDR3 DNA: TGTGCCTTGACGCAGGGCTACGAGCAGTACTTC. This gives the protein CALTQGYEQYF.